The next 4 T cell receptor beta chains were all read from a single sample in a study of shared clonotypes between healthy human individuals. Assay: immunoSEQ multiplex PCR; the TCRdb copy retains only in-frame clones and omits some. This table holds around 1.6 million clones, 95% to 99% found once. The sample consisted of naive CD4+ T cells sorted from blood. The subset denotes: CD45RA+ positively selected. The receptors come from a man younger than 45 in good health.

The V and J genes are TRBV20-1 and TRBJ1-1; no clear D gene. V was shortened by 5 bases and J by 6 bases, with 10 bases between the two germline ends. CDR3 length: 11 residues. Germline V lookup: CDR1 DFQATT, CDR2 SNEGSKA (reference sequence). CDR3 bases: TGCAGTGCTTCGGTAGTGCCTGAAGCTTTCTTT. Protein: CSASVVPEAFF.

The chain recombines TRBV5-1 with TRBJ2-3; 8 bases line up with TRBD2. CDR1 and CDR2 (germline): SGHRS, YFSETQ. The J segment lost 5 bases and the V segment lost 3 bases, leaving 11 bases of the junction unmatched. The CDR3 spans 16 residues. As DNA, the CDR3 is TGCGCCAGCAGCTCGCAAGCGGGAGCGGGTGGAGATACGCAGTATTTT. It specifies CASSSQAGAGGDTQYF.

This chain links TRBV5-1 with TRBJ2-7; D is undetermined. The V end lost 1 base, the J end lost 0 bases, and 14 bases lay between the germline ends. CDR3 size: 16 residues. Germline V gene lookup returns CDR1 SGHRS and CDR2 YFSETQ. The CDR3 sequence: CASSLRAAASSYEQYF. As DNA, the CDR3 is TGCGCCAGCAGCTTGCGGGCGGCAGCGAGCTCCTACGAGCAGTACTTC.

In its sample, this clone was seen once. The rearrangement uses TRBV7-7 and TRBJ2-7; 8 nucleotides match TRBD1. The CDR3 extends over 18 amino acids. Germline values: CDR1 SSHAT, CDR2 FNYEAQ (reference sequence). The ends lost 7 bases at V and 6 bases at J; junction bases unmatched: 23. CDR3 nucleotides: TGTGCCAGCATCGAGGACAGGGTTGAGAAATGTAGGTCTTGCGAGCAGTACTTC. Translating it yields CASIEDRVEKCRSCEQYF.